This TCR beta chain was captured in a study of human T cells and chemical hapten exposure. In the study overall: In the sensitization step, 2% DPC was placed on approximately 2 cm by approximately 2 cm of upper inner arm skin. Minor pooled library volume differences mainly drove per-sample TCR yield variation.

Germline V CDR1 and CDR2: MGHRA, YSYEKL. The CDR3 spans 15 residues. The J segment lost 5 bases and the V segment lost 0 bases, leaving 6 bases of the junction unmatched. In TCRdb, the RACE reads were re-called with MiXCR into one record per CDR3 protein. Here the sample spans more than 80,000 distinct CDR3 sequences, about 10% being singletons. This clonotype was seen repeatedly, ten times or more. Specified time point: patch test 2, 6 weeks after DPC sensitization. The treatment was: therapeutic diphenylcyclopropenone sensitization with weekly scalp DPC. The material sequenced was whole blood, taken in connection with sensitization to the hapten diphenylcyclopropenone (DPC). This sequence joins TRBV4-1 and TRBJ1-2, with 7 bases identical to TRBD1. The clonotype originates from a woman aged 45-65 years with alopecia areata. Some clones in this sample may be carry-over from other donors' samples. CDR3 loop: CASSQDIRDSYGYTF. The CDR3, as DNA: TGCGCCAGCAGCCAAGATATCCGGGACAGTTATGGCTACACCTTC.